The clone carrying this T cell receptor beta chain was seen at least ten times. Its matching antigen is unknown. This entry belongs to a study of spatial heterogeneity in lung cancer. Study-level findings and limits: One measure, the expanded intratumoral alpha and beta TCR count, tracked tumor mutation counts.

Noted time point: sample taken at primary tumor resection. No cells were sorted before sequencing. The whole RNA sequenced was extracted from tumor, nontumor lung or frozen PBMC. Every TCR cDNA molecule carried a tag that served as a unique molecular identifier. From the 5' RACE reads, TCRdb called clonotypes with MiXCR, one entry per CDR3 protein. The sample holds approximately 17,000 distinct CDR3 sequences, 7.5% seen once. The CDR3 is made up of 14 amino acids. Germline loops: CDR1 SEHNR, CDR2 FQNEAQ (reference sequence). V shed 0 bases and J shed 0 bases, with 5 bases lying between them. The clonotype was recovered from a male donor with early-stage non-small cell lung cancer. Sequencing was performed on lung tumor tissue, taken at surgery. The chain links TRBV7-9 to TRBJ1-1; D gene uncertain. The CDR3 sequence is CASSLAGVNTEAFF. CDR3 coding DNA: TGTGCCAGCAGCTTAGCTGGGGTGAACACTGAAGCTTTCTTT.